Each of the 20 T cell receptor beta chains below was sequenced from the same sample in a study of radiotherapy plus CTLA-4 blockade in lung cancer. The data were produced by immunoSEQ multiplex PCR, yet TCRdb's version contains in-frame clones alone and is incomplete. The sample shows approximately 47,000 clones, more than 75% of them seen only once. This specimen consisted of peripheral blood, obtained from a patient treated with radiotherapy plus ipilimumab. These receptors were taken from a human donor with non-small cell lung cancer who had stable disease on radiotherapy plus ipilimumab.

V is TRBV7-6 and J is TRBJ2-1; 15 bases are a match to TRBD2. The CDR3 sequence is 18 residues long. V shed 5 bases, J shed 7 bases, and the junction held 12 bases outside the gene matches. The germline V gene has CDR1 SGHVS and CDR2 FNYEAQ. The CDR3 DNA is TGTGCCAGCAGCGTACTTGGGACTAGCGGGAGGTTATTTAATGAGCAGTTCTTC. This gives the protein CASSVLGTSGRLFNEQFF. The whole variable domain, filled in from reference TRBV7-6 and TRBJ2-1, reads GAGVSQSPRYKVTKRGQDVALRCDPISGHVSLYWYRQALGQGPEFLTYFNYEAQQDKSGLPNDRFSAERPEGSISTLTIQRTEQRDSAMYRCASSVLGTSGRLFNEQFFGPGTRLTVL.

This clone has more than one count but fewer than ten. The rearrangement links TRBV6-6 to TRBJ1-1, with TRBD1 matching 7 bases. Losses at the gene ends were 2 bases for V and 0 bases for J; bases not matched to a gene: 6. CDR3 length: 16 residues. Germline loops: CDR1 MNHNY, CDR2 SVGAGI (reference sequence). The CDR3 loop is CASSYRTGHMNTEAFF. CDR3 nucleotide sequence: TGTGCCAGCAGTTACCGGACAGGTCACATGAACACTGAAGCTTTCTTT.

CDR3 loop: CASSSVAGNTEAFF. The CDR3 nucleotides read TGTGCCAGTAGTTCGGTTGCGGGGAACACTGAAGCTTTCTTT. V gene TRBV19 combines with J gene TRBJ1-1; D not certain. The CDR3 is made up of 14 amino acids. Trimming cost V 5 bases and J 1 base, with 11 bases left between them. CDR1 is LNHDA, CDR2 SQIVND, per germline (reference sequence).

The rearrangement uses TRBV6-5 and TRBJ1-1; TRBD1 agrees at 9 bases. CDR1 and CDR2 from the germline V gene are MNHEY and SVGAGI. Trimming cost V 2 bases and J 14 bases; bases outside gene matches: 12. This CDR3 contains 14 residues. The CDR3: CASSYHDRQGGYFF. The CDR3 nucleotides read TGTGCCAGCAGTTACCACGACCGACAGGGGGGGTACTTCTTT.

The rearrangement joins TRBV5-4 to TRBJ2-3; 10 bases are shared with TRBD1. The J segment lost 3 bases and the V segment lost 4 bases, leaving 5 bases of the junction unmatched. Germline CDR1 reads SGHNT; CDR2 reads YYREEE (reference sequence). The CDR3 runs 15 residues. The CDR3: CASSPDRGLTDTQYF. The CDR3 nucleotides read TGTGCCAGCAGCCCCGACAGGGGGCTTACAGATACGCAGTATTTT.

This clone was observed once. Written as DNA, the CDR3 is TGTGCCAGCAGCTTCAATCGGGAAGGCTACACCTTC. Amino acids: CASSFNREGYTF. The chain employs TRBV11-2 and TRBJ1-2; the D is unclear. Germline CDR1 is SGHAT and CDR2 is FQNNGV. This CDR3 region has 12 residues. V dropped 3 bases and J dropped 8 bases, with 10 bases sitting between them.

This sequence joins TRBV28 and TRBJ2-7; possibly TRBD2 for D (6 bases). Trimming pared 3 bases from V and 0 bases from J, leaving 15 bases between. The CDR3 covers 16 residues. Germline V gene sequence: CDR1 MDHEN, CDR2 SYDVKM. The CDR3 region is CASSFLRGTPSYEQYF. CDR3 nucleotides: TGTGCCAGCAGTTTTCTACGTGGGACTCCCTCCTACGAGCAGTACTTC. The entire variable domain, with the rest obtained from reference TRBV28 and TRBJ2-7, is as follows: DVKVTQSSRYLVKRTGEKVFLECVQDMDHENMFWYRQDPGLGLRLIYFSYDVKMKEKGDIPEGYSVSREKKERFSLILESASTNQTSMYLCASSFLRGTPSYEQYFGPGTRLTVT.

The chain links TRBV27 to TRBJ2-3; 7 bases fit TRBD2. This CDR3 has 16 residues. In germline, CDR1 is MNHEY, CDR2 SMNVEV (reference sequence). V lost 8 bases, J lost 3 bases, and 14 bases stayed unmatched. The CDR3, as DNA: TGTGCCAGCTCCTCAAGTCGCGGGAGAGGAACAGATACGCAGTATTTT. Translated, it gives CASSSSRGRGTDTQYF.

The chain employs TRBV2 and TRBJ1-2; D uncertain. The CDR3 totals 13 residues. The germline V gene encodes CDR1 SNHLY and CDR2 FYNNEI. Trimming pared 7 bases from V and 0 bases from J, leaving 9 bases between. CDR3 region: CASTGLANYGYTF. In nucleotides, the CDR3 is TGTGCCAGCACGGGTCTTGCTAACTATGGCTACACCTTC.

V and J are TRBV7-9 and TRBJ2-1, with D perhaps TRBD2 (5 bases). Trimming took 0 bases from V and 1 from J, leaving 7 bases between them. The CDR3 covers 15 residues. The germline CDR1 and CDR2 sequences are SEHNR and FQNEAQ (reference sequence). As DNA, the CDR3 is TGTGCCAGCAGCTTAGCGGGAGAATCCTACAATGAGCAGTTCTTC. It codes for CASSLAGESYNEQFF.

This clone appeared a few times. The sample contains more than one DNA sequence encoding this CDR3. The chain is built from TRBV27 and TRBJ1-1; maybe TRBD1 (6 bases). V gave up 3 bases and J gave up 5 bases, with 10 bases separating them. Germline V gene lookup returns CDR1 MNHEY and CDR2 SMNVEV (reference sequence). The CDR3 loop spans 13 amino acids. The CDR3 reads CASSFTGQTEAFF. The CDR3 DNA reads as TGTGCCAGCAGTTTCACAGGGCAGACTGAAGCTTTCTTT.

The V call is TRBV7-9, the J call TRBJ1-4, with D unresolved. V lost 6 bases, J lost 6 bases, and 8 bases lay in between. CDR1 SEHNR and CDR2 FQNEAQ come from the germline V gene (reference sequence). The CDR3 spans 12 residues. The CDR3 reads CASSLADEKLFF. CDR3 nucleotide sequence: TGTGCCAGCAGTTTGGCGGATGAAAAACTGTTTTTT.

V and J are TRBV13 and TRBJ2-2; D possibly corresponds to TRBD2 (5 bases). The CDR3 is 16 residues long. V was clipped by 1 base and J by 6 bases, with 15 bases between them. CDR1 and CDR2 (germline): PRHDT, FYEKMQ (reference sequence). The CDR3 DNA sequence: TGTGCCAGCAGCTTAGAGGGCGGGCGGTACGCCGGGGAGCTGTTTTTT. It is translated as CASSLEGGRYAGELFF.

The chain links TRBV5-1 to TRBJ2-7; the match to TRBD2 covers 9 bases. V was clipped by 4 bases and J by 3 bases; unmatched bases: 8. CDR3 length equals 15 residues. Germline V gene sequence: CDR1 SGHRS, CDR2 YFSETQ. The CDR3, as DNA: TGCGCCAGCAGCCGTCCGGGACTAGCCGGCTACGAGCAGTACTTC. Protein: CASSRPGLAGYEQYF.

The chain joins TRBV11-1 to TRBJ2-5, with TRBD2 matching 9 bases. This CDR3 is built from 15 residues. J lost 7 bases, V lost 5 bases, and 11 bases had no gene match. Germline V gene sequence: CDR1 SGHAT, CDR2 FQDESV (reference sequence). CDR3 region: CASSTDLAGDLTQYF. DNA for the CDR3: TGTGCCAGCAGCACCGATTTAGCGGGAGATCTGACCCAGTACTTC.

DNA of the CDR3: TGTGCCAGCAGCCAGTCGGGACTAGCGGGAGGGCAGGGAGATACGCAGTATTTT. As protein: CASSQSGLAGGQGDTQYF. The chain uses TRBV4-2 and TRBJ2-3; 16 nucleotides align to TRBD2. Germline trimming cut 3 bases from V and 5 bases from J; bases unmatched to any gene: 8. This CDR3 comprises 18 residues. Germline V gene sequence: CDR1 LGHNA, CDR2 YNFKEQ.

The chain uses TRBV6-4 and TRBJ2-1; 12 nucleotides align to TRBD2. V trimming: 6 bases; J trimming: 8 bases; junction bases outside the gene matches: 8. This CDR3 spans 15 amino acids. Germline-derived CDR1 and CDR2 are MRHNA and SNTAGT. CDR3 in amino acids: CASRRLAGAVDEQFF. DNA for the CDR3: TGTGCCAGCAGAAGACTAGCGGGAGCGGTGGATGAGCAGTTCTTC.

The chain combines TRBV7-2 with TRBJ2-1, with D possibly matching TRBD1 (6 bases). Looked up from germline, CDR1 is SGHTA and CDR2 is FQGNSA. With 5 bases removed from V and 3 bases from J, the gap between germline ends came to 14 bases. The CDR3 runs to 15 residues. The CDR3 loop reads CASSPTGLGYNEQFF. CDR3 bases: TGTGCCAGCAGCCCTACAGGGCTAGGCTACAATGAGCAGTTCTTC.

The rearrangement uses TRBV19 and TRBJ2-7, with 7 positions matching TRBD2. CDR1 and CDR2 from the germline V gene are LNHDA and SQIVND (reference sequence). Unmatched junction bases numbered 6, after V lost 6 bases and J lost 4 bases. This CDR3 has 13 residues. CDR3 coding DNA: TGTGCCAGTAGCAAGGGGAGGGGATACGAGCAGTACTTC. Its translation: CASSKGRGYEQYF.

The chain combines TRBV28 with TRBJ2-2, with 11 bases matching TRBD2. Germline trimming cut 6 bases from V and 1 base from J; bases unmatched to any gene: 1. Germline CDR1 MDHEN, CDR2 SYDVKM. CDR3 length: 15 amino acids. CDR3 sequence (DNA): TGTGCCAGCAGCCTAGCGGGAGGGAACACCGGGGAGCTGTTTTTT. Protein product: CASSLAGGNTGELFF.